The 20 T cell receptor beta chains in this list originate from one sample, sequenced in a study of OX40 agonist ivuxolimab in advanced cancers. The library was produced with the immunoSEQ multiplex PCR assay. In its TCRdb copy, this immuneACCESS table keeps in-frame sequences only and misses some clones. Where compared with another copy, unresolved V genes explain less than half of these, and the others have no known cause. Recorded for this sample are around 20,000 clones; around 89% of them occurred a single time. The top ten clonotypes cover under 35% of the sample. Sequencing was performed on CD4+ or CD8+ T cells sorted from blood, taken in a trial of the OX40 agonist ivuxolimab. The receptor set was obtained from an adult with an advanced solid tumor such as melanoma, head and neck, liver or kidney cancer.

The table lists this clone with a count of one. The CDR3 sequence is CAISESPSGDNEQFF. The CDR3 DNA is TGTGCCATCAGTGAGAGCCCTAGCGGTGACAATGAGCAGTTCTTC. V usage is TRBV10-3 and J usage is TRBJ2-1; 7 nucleotides agree with TRBD2. The J segment lost 5 bases and the V segment lost 2 bases, leaving 6 bases of the junction unmatched. Germline V CDR1 and CDR2: ENHRY, SYGVKD. CDR3 size: 15 residues.

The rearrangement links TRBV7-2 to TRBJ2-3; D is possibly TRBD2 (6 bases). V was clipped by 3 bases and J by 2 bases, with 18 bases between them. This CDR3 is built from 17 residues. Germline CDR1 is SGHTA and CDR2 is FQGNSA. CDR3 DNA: TGTGCCAGCAGCTTGCTTCTGGAGGGGCCTTACACAGATACGCAGTATTTT. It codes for CASSLLLEGPYTDTQYF. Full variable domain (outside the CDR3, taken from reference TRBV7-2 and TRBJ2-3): GAGVSQSPSNKVTEKGKDVELRCDPISGHTALYWYRQSLGQGLEFLIYFQGNSAPDKSGLPSDRFSAERTGGSVSTLTIQRTQQEDSAVYLCASSLLLEGPYTDTQYFGPGTRLTVL.

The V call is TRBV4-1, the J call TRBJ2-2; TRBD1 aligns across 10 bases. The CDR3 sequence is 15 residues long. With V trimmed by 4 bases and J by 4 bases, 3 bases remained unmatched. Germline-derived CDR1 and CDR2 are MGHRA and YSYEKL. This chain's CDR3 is CASSRDRGGTGELFF. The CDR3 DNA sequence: TGCGCCAGCAGCCGGGACAGGGGAGGCACCGGGGAGCTGTTTTTT.

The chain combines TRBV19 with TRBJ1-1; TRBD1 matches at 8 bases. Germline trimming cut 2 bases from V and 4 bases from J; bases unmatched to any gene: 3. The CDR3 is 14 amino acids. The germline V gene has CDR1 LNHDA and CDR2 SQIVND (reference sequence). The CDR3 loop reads CASSIQGAGTEAFF. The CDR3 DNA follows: TGTGCCAGTAGTATACAGGGGGCGGGCACTGAAGCTTTCTTT.

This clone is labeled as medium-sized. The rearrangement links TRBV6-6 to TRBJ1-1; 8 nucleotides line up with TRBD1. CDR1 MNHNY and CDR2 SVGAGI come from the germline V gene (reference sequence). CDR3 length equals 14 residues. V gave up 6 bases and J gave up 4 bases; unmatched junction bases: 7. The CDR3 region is CASSPDRAGTEAFF. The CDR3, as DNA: TGTGCCAGCAGCCCGGACAGGGCGGGCACTGAAGCTTTCTTT.

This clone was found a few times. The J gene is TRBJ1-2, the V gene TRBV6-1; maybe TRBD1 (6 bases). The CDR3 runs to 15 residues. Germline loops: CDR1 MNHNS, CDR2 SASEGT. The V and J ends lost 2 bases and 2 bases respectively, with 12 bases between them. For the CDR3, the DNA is TGTGCCAGCAGTGAACACGGCCAGGGGAACTATGGCTACACCTTC. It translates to CASSEHGQGNYGYTF.

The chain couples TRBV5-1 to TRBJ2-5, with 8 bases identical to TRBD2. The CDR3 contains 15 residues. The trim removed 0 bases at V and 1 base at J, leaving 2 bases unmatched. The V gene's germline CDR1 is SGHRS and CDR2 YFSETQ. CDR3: CASSLATSGQETQYF. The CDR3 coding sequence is TGCGCCAGCAGCTTGGCCACTAGCGGCCAAGAGACCCAGTACTTC.

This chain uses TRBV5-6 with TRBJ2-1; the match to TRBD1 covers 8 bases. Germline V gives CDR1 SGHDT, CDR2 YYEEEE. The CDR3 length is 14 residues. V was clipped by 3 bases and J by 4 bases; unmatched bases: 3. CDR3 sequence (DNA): TGTGCCAGCAGCTCGGGACAGGTTTACAATGAGCAGTTCTTC. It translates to CASSSGQVYNEQFF.

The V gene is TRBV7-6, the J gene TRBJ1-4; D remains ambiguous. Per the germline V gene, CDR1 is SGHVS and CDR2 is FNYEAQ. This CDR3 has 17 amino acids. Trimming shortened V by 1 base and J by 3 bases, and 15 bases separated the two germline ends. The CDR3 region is CASSLGPGVNPNEKLFF. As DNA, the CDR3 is TGTGCCAGCAGCTTAGGTCCAGGCGTGAATCCTAATGAAAAACTGTTTTTT.

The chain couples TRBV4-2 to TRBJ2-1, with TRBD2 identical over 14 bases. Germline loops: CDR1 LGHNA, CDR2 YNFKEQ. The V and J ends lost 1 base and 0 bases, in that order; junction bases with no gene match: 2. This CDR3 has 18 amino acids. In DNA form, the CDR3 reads TGTGCCAGCAGCCAAGTGGGACTAGCGGGAGACTCCTACAATGAGCAGTTCTTC. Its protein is CASSQVGLAGDSYNEQFF.

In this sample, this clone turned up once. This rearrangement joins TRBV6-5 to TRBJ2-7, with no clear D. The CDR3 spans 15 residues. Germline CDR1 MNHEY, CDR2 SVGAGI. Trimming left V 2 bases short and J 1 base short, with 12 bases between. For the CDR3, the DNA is TGTGCCAGCAGTTACGCGCTAGGAATTTCCTACGAGCAGTACTTC. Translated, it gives CASSYALGISYEQYF.

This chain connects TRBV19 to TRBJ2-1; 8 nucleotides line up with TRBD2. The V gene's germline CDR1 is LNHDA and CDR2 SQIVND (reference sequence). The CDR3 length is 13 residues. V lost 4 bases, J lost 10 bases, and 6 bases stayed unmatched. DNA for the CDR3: TGTGCCAGTAGTAGAAATAGCGGGGACGAGCAGTTCTTC. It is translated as CASSRNSGDEQFF.

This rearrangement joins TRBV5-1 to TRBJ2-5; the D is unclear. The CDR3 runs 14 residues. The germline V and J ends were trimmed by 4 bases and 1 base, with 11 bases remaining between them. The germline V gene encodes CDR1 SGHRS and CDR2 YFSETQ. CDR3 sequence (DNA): TGCGCCAGCAGCCCACTGGTACCCCAAGAGACCCAGTACTTC. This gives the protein CASSPLVPQETQYF.

The chain's CDR3 is CAWRGQGNTGELFF. For the CDR3, the DNA is TGTGCCTGGAGAGGGCAGGGTAACACCGGGGAGCTGTTTTTT. This sequence joins TRBV30 and TRBJ2-2; D possibly corresponds to TRBD1 (5 bases). This CDR3 has 14 amino acids. Germline lookup yields CDR1 GTSNPN and CDR2 SVGIG (reference sequence). Between the trimmed V and J ends, which lost 3 bases and 2 bases, there was a span of 10 bases.

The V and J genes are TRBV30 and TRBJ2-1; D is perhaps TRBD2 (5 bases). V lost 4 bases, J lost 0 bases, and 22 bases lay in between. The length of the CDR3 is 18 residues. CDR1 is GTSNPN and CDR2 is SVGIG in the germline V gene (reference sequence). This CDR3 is CAWTRRGLGRGSYNEQFF. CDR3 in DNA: TGTGCCTGGACCCGTCGTGGGTTGGGTCGGGGCTCCTACAATGAGCAGTTCTTC.

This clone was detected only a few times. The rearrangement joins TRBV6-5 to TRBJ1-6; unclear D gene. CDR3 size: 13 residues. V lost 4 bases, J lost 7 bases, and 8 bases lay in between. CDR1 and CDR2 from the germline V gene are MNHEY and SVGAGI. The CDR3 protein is CASSSNLNSPLHF. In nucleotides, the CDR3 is TGTGCCAGCAGTTCCAACTTGAATTCACCCCTCCACTTT.

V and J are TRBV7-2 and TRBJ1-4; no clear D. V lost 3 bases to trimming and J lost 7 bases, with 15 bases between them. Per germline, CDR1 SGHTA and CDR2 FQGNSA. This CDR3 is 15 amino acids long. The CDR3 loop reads CASSLVTGFSEKLFF. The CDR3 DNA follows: TGTGCCAGCAGCTTGGTCACGGGGTTTAGTGAAAAACTGTTTTTT.

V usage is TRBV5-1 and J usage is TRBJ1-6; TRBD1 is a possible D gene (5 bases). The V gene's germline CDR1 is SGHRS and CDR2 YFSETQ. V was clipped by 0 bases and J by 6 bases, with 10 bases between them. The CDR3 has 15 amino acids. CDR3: CASSLEQGANSPLHF. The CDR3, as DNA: TGCGCCAGCAGCTTGGAGCAGGGAGCTAATTCACCCCTCCACTTT.

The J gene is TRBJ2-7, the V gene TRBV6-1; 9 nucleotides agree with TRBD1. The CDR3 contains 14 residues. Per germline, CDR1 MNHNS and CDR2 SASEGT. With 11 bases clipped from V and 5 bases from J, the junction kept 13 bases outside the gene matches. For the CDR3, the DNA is TGTGCCGGGGGGACGGGACAGGGTAGTGACGAGCAGTACTTC. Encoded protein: CAGGTGQGSDEQYF.

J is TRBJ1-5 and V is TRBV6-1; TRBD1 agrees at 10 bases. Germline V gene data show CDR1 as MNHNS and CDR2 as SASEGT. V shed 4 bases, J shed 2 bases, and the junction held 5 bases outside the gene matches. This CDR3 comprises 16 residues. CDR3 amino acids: CASSGGTGAGNQPQHF. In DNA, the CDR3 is TGTGCCAGCAGTGGGGGGACAGGGGCGGGCAATCAGCCCCAGCATTTT.